The 6 T cell receptor beta chains reported below all come from one sample, sequenced in a study of identical twins. TCRdb redid the calling of the 5' RACE reads with MiXCR, one entry per CDR3 protein. The sample records fewer than 650,000 distinct CDR3 sequences, 9.6% being singletons. Another study also made use of these data, one on yellow fever vaccine responses in identical twins.

The sequenced material came from PBMCs. The receptors were gathered from a woman in her late teens or twenties in good health.

This clonotype appeared a few times. The chain links TRBV4-3 to TRBJ2-3, with a possible D match to TRBD1 (6 bases). The CDR3 consists of 16 residues. V gave up 1 base and J gave up 2 bases, with 13 bases separating them. Germline CDR1 is LGHNA and CDR2 is YSLEER. The CDR3 sequence is CASSQGLGAYTDTQYF. CDR3 bases: TGCGCCAGCAGCCAAGGCCTGGGGGCTTACACAGATACGCAGTATTTT.

Many counts were recorded for this clonotype. The rearrangement uses TRBV11-1 and TRBJ2-3, with TRBD2 as a possible D gene (7 bases). Per the germline V gene, CDR1 is SGHAT and CDR2 is FQDESV (reference sequence). V was trimmed by 3 bases and J by 4 bases, leaving 14 bases between them. The CDR3 runs to 15 residues. The CDR3 bases are TGTGCCAGCAGCTTGGGGGGGCCAACCTCAGATACGCAGTATTTT. Protein product: CASSLGGPTSDTQYF.

This clonotype was detected a few times. The chain links TRBV25-1 to TRBJ2-7; 10 bases line up with TRBD2. Per the germline V gene, CDR1 is MGHDK and CDR2 is SYGVNS. CDR3 length: 15 amino acids. V trimming: 2 bases; J trimming: 1 base; junction bases outside the gene matches: 2. The CDR3 DNA follows: TGTGCCAGCAGTGAAGAACTAGCGGGATCCTACGAGCAGTACTTC. It is translated as CASSEELAGSYEQYF.

The chain recombines TRBV7-2 with TRBJ2-7, with 7 bases identical to TRBD2. This CDR3 has 16 amino acids. V was pared by 5 bases and J by 2 bases, with 12 bases of the junction left unmatched. Germline V lookup: CDR1 SGHTA, CDR2 FQGNSA. In nucleotides, the CDR3 is TGTGCCAGCAGCCTCCGGGAGAGCGGGACCACCTACGAGCAGTACTTC. Protein product: CASSLRESGTTYEQYF.

This chain joins TRBV12-3 or TRBV12-4 and TRBJ2-1; 7 positions match TRBD2. This CDR3 has 14 residues. The V segment lost 4 bases and the J segment 8 bases; nucleotides outside the gene matches: 8. CDR3 sequence reads: CASSYGTNLDEQFF. CDR3 coding DNA: TGTGCCAGCAGTTACGGGACTAATCTCGATGAGCAGTTCTTC.

V gene TRBV6-2 or TRBV6-3 combines with J gene TRBJ2-1; D not certain. CDR1 is MNHEY, CDR2 SVGEGT, per germline. This CDR3 contains 16 residues. The V gene lost 2 bases and the J gene lost 6 bases, with 17 bases spanning the gap. The DNA of the CDR3 is TGTGCCAGCAGTTACCAAGATAGCCGTCCAGGCAATGAGCAGTTCTTC. This codes for CASSYQDSRPGNEQFF.